The 30 T cell receptor beta chains below all came from one sample that was sequenced in a study of blood T cells in healthy people across ages. The authors ran a second PCR of roughly 6 to 12 cycles using a sample-barcoded 5' primer and a J-beta primer mix. From the 5' RACE reads, TCRdb called clonotypes with MiXCR, one entry per CDR3 protein. The table includes hundreds of thousands of distinct CDR3 sequences, 58% detected once. The sequencing input was blood. The receptors were sampled from a man between 60 and 75 years old in good health.

The chain joins TRBV28 to TRBJ1-2, with D maybe TRBD1 (5 bases). The germline CDR1 and CDR2 sequences are MDHEN and SYDVKM. Trimming removed 5 bases at V and 4 bases at J, with 17 bases between. CDR3 length: 15 residues. This CDR3 reads CASSPDGRAGYGYTF. For the CDR3, the DNA is TGTGCCAGCAGTCCAGATGGCAGGGCCGGCTATGGCTACACCTTC.

The count of this clonotype is one. The chain carries TRBV5-1 and TRBJ1-1; a weak D match, TRBD1 (5 bases). V lost 3 bases and J 0 bases, leaving 9 bases between the germline ends. Germline CDR1 and CDR2: SGHRS and YFSETQ. The CDR3 loop spans 14 amino acids. This CDR3 is CASSSDRMNTEAFF. The CDR3 DNA sequence: TGCGCCAGCAGCTCCGACAGAATGAACACTGAAGCTTTCTTT.

V and J are TRBV6-5 and TRBJ2-4, with D possibly being TRBD2 (5 bases). V was pared by 8 bases and J by 9 bases, with 17 bases between. Germline V gene data show CDR1 as MNHEY and CDR2 as SVGAGI. The length of the CDR3 is 13 residues. CDR3 nucleotide sequence: TGTGCCAGCCGAGAGGGAAGTTTAGGCATTCAGTACTTC. Protein sequence: CASREGSLGIQYF.

This chain uses TRBV2 with TRBJ1-6; 7 bases align to TRBD1. With V trimmed by 3 bases and J by 7 bases, 6 bases remained unmatched. Germline CDR1 SNHLY, CDR2 FYNNEI. This CDR3 region has 15 residues. CDR3 sequence reads: CASSDKRQGNSPLHF. DNA of the CDR3: TGTGCCAGCAGTGACAAGAGACAGGGCAATTCACCCCTCCACTTT.

The V gene is TRBV18, the J gene TRBJ1-1; D is unresolved. Germline CDR1 reads KGHSH; CDR2 reads LQKENI. This CDR3 contains 13 residues. Trimming shortened V by 1 base and J by 2 bases, and 5 bases separated the two germline ends. This CDR3 reads CASSPLSNTEAFF. CDR3 sequence (DNA): TGTGCCAGCTCACCACTCAGCAACACTGAAGCTTTCTTT.

As for this clonotype: A clone one base away is much larger, so this may be a read error. The chain employs TRBV20-1 and TRBJ1-1; TRBD1 is a possible D gene (6 bases). Germline lookup yields CDR1 DFQATT and CDR2 SNEGSKA (reference sequence). This CDR3 is built from 15 residues. The DNA of the CDR3 is TGCAGTGCTCCGCGGGGACACGGGGGGACCACTGAATCTTTCTTT. Protein: CSAPRGHGGTTESFF.

This clonotype turned up a few times. The chain carries TRBV29-1 and TRBJ2-5; TRBD2 matches 7 bases. Germline assignment: CDR1 SQVTM and CDR2 ANQGSEA. The CDR3 spans 15 residues. The V and J ends lost 0 bases and 4 bases, in that order; junction bases with no gene match: 8. The CDR3 DNA is TGCAGCGTTGAAGATCTGGGAGGGGCGGGAGAGACCCAGTACTTC. This gives the protein CSVEDLGGAGETQYF.

The rearrangement links TRBV20-1 to TRBJ2-5; 8 bases line up with TRBD2. V lost 5 bases, J lost 0 bases, and 2 bases stayed unmatched. CDR1 is DFQATT and CDR2 is SNEGSKA in the germline V gene (reference sequence). The CDR3 length is 13 residues. As DNA, the CDR3 is TGCAGTGCTCAGCGGGGGTACCAAGAGACCCAGTACTTC. Translation gives CSAQRGYQETQYF.

Only one count was recorded for this clonotype. V usage is TRBV27 and J usage is TRBJ2-2; 7 nucleotides align to TRBD1. The CDR3 spans 14 residues. Germline assignment: CDR1 MNHEY and CDR2 SMNVEV (reference sequence). The trim removed 3 bases at V and 12 bases at J, leaving 10 bases unmatched. The chain's CDR3 is CASSFPGTVGKLFF. The CDR3 nucleotides read TGTGCCAGCAGTTTCCCCGGGACAGTGGGGAAGCTGTTTTTT.

The chain is built from TRBV5-4 and TRBJ2-3; D not certain. V was trimmed by 4 bases and J by 5 bases, leaving 14 bases between them. CDR3 length equals 14 residues. CDR1 SGHNT and CDR2 YYREEE come from the germline V gene (reference sequence). CDR3 sequence reads: CASSPANPGDTQYF. Here the CDR3 DNA reads TGTGCCAGCAGCCCTGCGAACCCCGGAGATACGCAGTATTTT.

The V call is TRBV7-2, the J call TRBJ2-1, with a possible D match to TRBD1 (7 bases). V was cut by 5 bases and J by 2 bases, with 13 bases left in between. Germline assignment: CDR1 SGHTA and CDR2 FQGNSA. There are 15 residues in the CDR3. The CDR3 region has the DNA TGTGCCAGCAGCCCAGGGGGGCGCCCCTACAATGAGCAGTTCTTC. Residues: CASSPGGRPYNEQFF.

This clonotype was counted a single time. This chain uses TRBV27 with TRBJ2-7, with TRBD2 matching 9 bases. The germline V gene encodes CDR1 MNHEY and CDR2 SMNVEV (reference sequence). The ends lost 5 bases at V and 2 bases at J; junction bases unmatched: 10. CDR3 size: 16 residues. The CDR3 loop is CASSRITSGLTYEQYF. In nucleotides, the CDR3 is TGTGCCAGCAGTAGGATTACTAGCGGGTTAACCTACGAGCAGTACTTC.

This clonotype appeared a single time. The rearrangement links TRBV24-1 to TRBJ2-1; tentatively, D is TRBD1 (6 bases). The CDR3 has 17 residues. Germline CDR1 KGHDR, CDR2 SFDVKD. The V end was cut by 3 bases, the J end by 3 bases, with 17 bases between. This CDR3 reads CATSDPPTTGSYNEQFF. The DNA of the CDR3 is TGTGCCACCAGTGATCCCCCGACGACAGGAAGCTACAATGAGCAGTTCTTC.

The chain uses TRBV20-1 and TRBJ2-5; 9 bases map to TRBD1. The ends lost 6 bases at V and 5 bases at J; junction bases unmatched: 10. The CDR3 sequence is 14 residues long. Germline assignment: CDR1 DFQATT and CDR2 SNEGSKA (reference sequence). This CDR3 is CSAQPGQGSETQYF. Written as DNA, the CDR3 is TGCAGTGCGCAACCGGGACAGGGATCGGAGACCCAGTACTTC.

This clonotype came up a few times. In DNA, the CDR3 is TGTGCCAGCAGCCAAGGGGGGGACGGGGTTGAAGAGACCCAGTACTTC. It encodes CASSQGGDGVEETQYF. The V and J genes are TRBV4-2 and TRBJ2-7, with a weak D call TRBD2 (6 bases). The last part of the DNA fits TRBJ2-5 better; the J call may be wrong. The length of the CDR3 is 16 residues. Germline V gene lookup returns CDR1 LGHNA and CDR2 YNFKEQ.

This chain connects TRBV9 to TRBJ2-5, with TRBD1 matching over 7 bases. J gave up 8 bases and V 4 bases, and 11 bases lay outside the gene matches. The CDR3 length is 14 residues. Germline loops: CDR1 SGDLS, CDR2 YYNGEE. DNA for the CDR3: TGTGCCAGCAGCCCCCGGACAGGTCAACTTACCCAGTACTTC. Its translation: CASSPRTGQLTQYF.

Regarding this clonotype: One end of the junction does not line up with germline, which may come from a read error. The chain has TRBV9 and TRBJ1-1; unclear D gene. The CDR3 totals 13 residues. Germline V gives CDR1 SGDLS, CDR2 YYNGEE. CDR3 protein: CAISVGMNTEAFF. In DNA form, the CDR3 reads TGTGCCATCAGCGTCGGAATGAACACTGAAGCTTTCTTT.

The sample holds a few counts of this clonotype. The CDR3 DNA reads TGCGCCAGCCAGGGGGTCGCCTACAATGAGCAGTTCTTC. This codes for CASQGVAYNEQFF. The rearrangement links TRBV5-1 to TRBJ2-1, with 7 bases matching TRBD1. Germline assignment: CDR1 SGHRS and CDR2 YFSETQ. With V trimmed by 7 bases and J by 2 bases, 3 bases remained unmatched. The CDR3 is 13 amino acids.

This clonotype appeared a single time. Being one base from a much bigger clone, this may be a read error. This rearrangement joins TRBV2 to TRBJ2-5; D uncertain. Germline CDR1 SNHLY, CDR2 FYNNEI. The CDR3 spans 10 residues. With 8 bases removed from V and 3 bases from J, the gap between germline ends came to 4 bases. CDR3 DNA: TGTGCCAGCGGCAAAGAGACCCAGTACTTC. Translation gives CASGKETQYF.

J is TRBJ1-2 and V is TRBV20-1; no clear D. The length of the CDR3 is 13 residues. The V gene's germline CDR1 is DFQATT and CDR2 SNEGSKA (reference sequence). In DNA form, the CDR3 reads TGCAGCTCCCCAGCGGCGGGAAACTATGGCTACACCTTC. This translates into CSSPAAGNYGYTF.

The rearrangement links TRBV5-1 to TRBJ2-7; 10 nucleotides agree with TRBD2. This CDR3 region has 14 residues. CDR1 and CDR2 from the germline V gene are SGHRS and YFSETQ. The trim removed 5 bases at V and 7 bases at J, leaving 9 bases unmatched. CDR3 DNA: TGCGCCAGCAGTTGGACTAGCGGTTACAATGAGCAGTACTTC. As protein: CASSWTSGYNEQYF.

This clonotype has only a few counts. J is TRBJ2-2 and V is TRBV4-2; TRBD2 agrees at 8 bases. The CDR3 runs to 18 residues. Trimming removed 4 bases from V and 6 bases from J; junction bases left unmatched: 16. CDR1 and CDR2 (germline): LGHNA, YNFKEQ. CDR3 residues: CASSPLGAGERVAGELFF. CDR3 DNA sequence: TGTGCCAGCAGCCCCCTCGGAGCGGGGGAACGAGTAGCCGGGGAGCTGTTTTTT.

The chain joins TRBV5-5 to TRBJ2-4, with no clear D. CDR3 length equals 11 residues. V gave up 0 bases and J gave up 5 bases, with 0 bases separating them. Germline values: CDR1 SGHKS, CDR2 YYEKEE (reference sequence). The CDR3 DNA sequence: TGTGCCAGCAGCTTGGAAAACATTCAGTACTTC. The encoded protein is CASSLENIQYF. Full variable domain (outside the CDR3, taken from reference TRBV5-5 and TRBJ2-4): DAGVTQSPTHLIKTRGQQVTLRCSPISGHKSVSWYQQVLGQGPQFIFQYYEKEERGRGNFPDRFSARQFPNYSSELNVNALLLGDSALYLCASSLENIQYFGAGTRLSVL.

The gene calls are TRBV7-2 and TRBJ2-1; weak D call: TRBD1 (8 bases). Trimming cost V 11 bases and J 0 bases, with 17 bases left between them. The CDR3 spans 15 residues. In germline, CDR1 is SGHTA, CDR2 FQGNSA. DNA of the CDR3: TGTGCCGGCACGACAGGGGAGGGCTCCTACAATGAGCAGTTCTTC. Translating gives CAGTTGEGSYNEQFF.

This clonotype was detected only a few times. The chain employs TRBV20-1 and TRBJ2-5; D possibly corresponds to TRBD2 (6 bases). V lost 6 bases, J lost 1 base, and 15 bases lay in between. CDR1 DFQATT and CDR2 SNEGSKA come from the germline V gene (reference sequence). The CDR3 has 14 residues. Here the CDR3 DNA reads TGCAGTGCCCGTTTCTCCGGGGGCCAAGAGACCCAGTACTTC. It specifies CSARFSGGQETQYF.

This clonotype was counted a single time. The rearrangement joins TRBV20-1 to TRBJ2-7; D unresolved. The J call may be mistaken, given a closer DNA end match to TRBJ2-5. Germline lookup yields CDR1 DFQATT and CDR2 SNEGSKA (reference sequence). This CDR3 has 14 residues. The CDR3 nucleotides are TGCAGTGCTAGAGATCTGAGGATCGGGGAGACCCAGTACTTC. Translating it yields CSARDLRIGETQYF.

About this clonotype: This may come from a read error, since a much larger clone is one base off. The chain combines TRBV10-1 with TRBJ2-5; 12 bases align to TRBD2. The trim removed 4 bases at V and 11 bases at J, leaving 20 bases unmatched. Germline V gene data show CDR1 as WNHNN and CDR2 as SYGVQD (reference sequence). The CDR3 is 18 residues long. The CDR3 nucleotides are TGCGCCAGCAGTGCCTCGCTAGCGGGGGGGGCGACCCACAATGAGCAGTACTTC. Its protein is CASSASLAGGATHNEQYF.

As DNA, the CDR3 is TGTGCCAGCAGCCAAGATCACAGGGACAACTATGGCTACACCTTC. Translating gives CASSQDHRDNYGYTF. The chain couples TRBV4-2 to TRBJ1-2; tentative D call: TRBD1 (6 bases). Trimming cost V 0 bases and J 2 bases, with 10 bases left between them. CDR3 size: 15 residues. CDR1 LGHNA and CDR2 YNFKEQ come from the germline V gene.

The chain employs TRBV2 and TRBJ2-7; D is perhaps TRBD1 or TRBD2 (5 bases each). Germline V lookup: CDR1 SNHLY, CDR2 FYNNEI. V gave up 6 bases and J gave up 7 bases, with 16 bases separating them. The CDR3 spans 13 residues. This CDR3 reads CASSLGTHGEQYF. The CDR3 coding sequence is TGTGCCAGCAGCTTAGGGACCCACGGGGAGCAGTACTTC.

This chain uses TRBV6-2 or TRBV6-3 with TRBJ2-7; possibly TRBD1 for D (8 bases). CDR1 is MNHEY, CDR2 SVGEGT, per germline. Trimming pared 5 bases from V and 2 bases from J, leaving 16 bases between. The CDR3 sequence is 15 residues long. In DNA, the CDR3 is TGTGCCAGCAGTGCCGACAGGGGAGGGGCCTACGAGCAGTACTTC. Translation: CASSADRGGAYEQYF.